This T cell receptor (beta chain) was captured in a study of cytomegalovirus exposure and HLA in healthy donors (dated by TCRdb to about 2017). Background on the whole study: According to an earlier analysis of around 600 of the donors, some 180 million T cells yielded 117 million unique TCR beta sequences and 250 to 350 Gb of sequence data. A later genetic analysis used genome-wide SNP genotypes for about 60% of the roughly 670 donors, treating that subset as a discovery cohort. Donor age, sex, ethnicity and CMV serostatus were compiled together with the repertoire data. Because of strong linkage in the cohort, four to six DR-DQ haplotypes were treated as single units for association and clustering. All discovery cohort repertoires had been generated on a single sequencing platform. The study aimed to test whether signatures of past pathogen exposure could be identified by cataloging public T cell receptors. The number of typed donors differed by locus: roughly 629-640 for A, B, C, DRB1 and DQB1; 500 to 550 for DQA1; approximately 600 for DPA1; and some 450 for DPB1. Among over 350 genotyped donors of the cohort, an average of approximately 250,000 unique TCR beta nucleotide sequences were sequenced per donor, around a sixth of them non-productive. Besides the first cohort of 666 subjects, a separate validation cohort made up of roughly 130 different subjects was used. Among the roughly 400 genotyped donors, 81% belonged to the genetic ancestry cluster associated with self-reported Caucasian donors. Using immunosequencing, the study profiled T cell repertoires from approximately 700 subjects and related those repertoires to cytomegalovirus serostatus. In the later analysis, no new phenotypic data were used to find candidate immune exposures; instead, reliance was placed on TCR beta sequences and their occurrence across donors. An early release that covered about 600 HLA-typed donors contained approximately 320 gigabases of sequencing data and tens of millions of unique TCR sequences. HLA typing included class I and class II loci at four-digit resolution. High-throughput TCR immunosequencing, statistical association of individual TCRs with disease status, and machine learning were combined to predict cytomegalovirus infection status. A later analysis re-analyzed previously published TCR beta repertoires from about 730 donors and added high-resolution HLA genotyping to study TCR occurrence patterns. To decide whether each TCR beta V gene segment behaved as functional or pseudogenic, an earlier analysis of several hundred of the donors relied on high-throughput TCR beta sequencing.

The cohort consisted of 600 to 700 healthy bone marrow donors. At the time of sampling, all cohort members were nominally healthy, though unrecorded immune exposures were likely present. The donor tested CMV seronegative and was one of the 352 seronegative cohort members. A peripheral blood sample was provided by each donor, and peripheral blood mononuclear cells were used for TCR beta sequencing. The Qiagen DNeasy Blood Extraction Kit was used to extract genomic DNA from the blood cell samples. Study-wide findings and limitations: According to a later analysis, most CMV-associated TCR beta chains appeared to be HLA-restricted, and the HLA associations seemed to be driven largely by CMV exposure. According to the authors, the approach could potentially be generalized to other disease states and immunological phenotypes. In a later analysis, several top co-occurrence clusters were reported to appear linked to parvovirus B19, influenza, CMV and Epstein-Barr virus. A total of 150 or so TCR beta chains were listed by the study as associated with cytomegalovirus. Correlated functional status among segregating V segments might reflect linkage disequilibrium, but an unknown experimental factor could not be ruled out. Presence/absence analyses assumed roughly uniform sequencing depth across donors, an assumption that may not hold. Broadly in line with IMGT annotations, most TCR beta V segments showed up in productive rearrangements about 87% or about 30% of the time in an earlier analysis of 587 of the donors. A later analysis associated about 18,000 TCR beta sequences with specific HLA alleles at a false discovery rate of 0.05. According to a later analysis, TCR association rates differed among HLA loci, with DRB1 alleles showing the most associated TCRs and HLA-C alleles showing the fewest. The earlier analysis of fewer than 750 of the donors excluded some 16 rarely observed V segments, including chromosome 9 orphons, because counts were too low. Most TCR sequences were observed very rarely across donors, whereas some public TCRs were present in many individuals. When HLA alleles, especially DR and DQ, strongly co-occurred, TCR associations were difficult to assign to individual alleles. A further reported finding was that TCR beta sequences accurately predicted the HLA-A and HLA-B alleles for most subjects in the first cohort. HLA typing was unavailable for some donors at each locus, so association tests used only the typed subset. In vitro tests confirmed that three of the cytomegalovirus-associated TCR beta chains recognize cytomegalovirus antigens. Immune exposure information for the cohort was limited to CMV serostatus. V-gene and J-gene trimming of TCR beta chains was associated with a missense DCLRE1C variant in a later genetic analysis, and the association was replicated in an independent cohort. This cohort had only TCR beta chains sequenced, and the lack of alpha or paired-chain data limited which features could be detected. Compared with the roughly 670-donor mean, donors in an Asian-associated ancestry cluster had fewer N-insertions in productive TCRs, according to a later genetic analysis. The classifier was reported to diagnose cytomegalovirus status with high specificity and sensitivity in both the original and validation cohorts. Compared with equally common non-associated chains, HLA-associated TCR beta chains in a later analysis were more clonally expanded and had lower generation probabilities. The sequencing pipeline was judged likely to have produced a cluster of highly shared sequence variants as a technical artifact.

Receptor amplification or capture employed the immunoSEQ multiplex PCR assay. A mixture of 60 forward primers for TCR Vbeta segments and 13 reverse primers for TCR Jbeta segments was used in the multiplex PCR. The CDR3 region of rearranged TCR beta genes was amplified from genomic DNA with a multiplex PCR assay. The amplified TCR beta libraries were sequenced on the Illumina HiSeq System as 87-base-pair reads. The authors' analysis ran thus. Across the roughly 600 repertoires, a later analysis counted around 80 million unique TCR beta chains, 9 million to 14 million of which were shared by at least two donors. Raw reads were error-corrected and collapsed into unique sequences with a nearest-neighbor algorithm that merged closely related sequences to remove PCR and sequencing errors. To assign V, D and J gene segments, CDR3 sequences were aligned to IMGT reference sequences. For a sequence to be retained, a match of at least six nucleotides to both a V gene segment and a J gene segment was required. A rearrangement was called productive if the CDR3 had no stop codons and remained in frame with V and J, and every other rearrangement was called non-productive. Following IMGT convention, CDR3 was defined as the stretch from the second conserved V-encoded cysteine up to the conserved J-encoded phenylalanine. In an earlier analysis of 500 to 650 of the donors, sequences lacking an unambiguous match to a single V gene segment were excluded. An earlier analysis of approximately 590 of the donors called V segments functional above 56.7% productive rearrangements and segregating when the between-donor standard deviation exceeded 5%. To diagnose cytomegalovirus status from the catalog of TCR beta chain sequences, a statistical classification framework was built. V and J gene assignment, in a later analysis, came from comparing TCR nucleotide sequences with IMGT/GENE-DB human TR gene sequences. A later analysis assigned CDR3 sequences and most-parsimonious VDJ recombination scenarios with the TCRdist pipeline. In a later analysis, each TCR beta chain was defined by its CDR3 amino acid sequence together with its V-gene family, and reads lacking a unique V-gene family were excluded. As a way to deal with suspected cross-contamination and a sequencing artifact, a later analysis dropped nearly 600 nucleotide sequences that were highly shared and had low generation probability. In a later analysis, a clonal expansion index was calculated for each public chain from normalized within-repertoire ranks of inferred template counts. A later analysis computed generation probabilities with a VDJ recombination model fitted to out-of-frame rearrangements, and checked the results against IGoR. In a later analysis, TCR-TCR, TCR-HLA and TCR-CMV co-occurrence was scored with hypergeometric tests, and a repertoire-size bias correction was applied to TCR pairs. To estimate false discovery rates, a later analysis permuted the HLA or CMV assignments 20 times. In a later analysis, co-occurring TCRs were grouped using DBSCAN, with TCRdist sequence similarity added in when clustering inside HLA-allele-positive subsets. Co-occurrence clustering excluded repertoires with fewer than 30,000 or more than 120,000 public chains, plus five with anomalous nucleotide sharing. TCRdb retrieved this table from immuneACCESS and kept in-frame rearrangements only. Not all clones are present; in checked studies, unresolved V genes account for under half, and no reason is known for the remainder. V, J and clone size were drawn from that table, and D and trimming were deduced from the DNA. The sample has around 150,000 clones on record, about 75% of them singletons. The ten largest clones capture roughly 2% of the sample.

The table lists this clone with a few counts. The antigen it binds to is not known. Per-base qualities were not stored, and no clone one base away is much larger. The sequenced sample was PBMCs. This sequence originates from a female donor in good health and CMV-seronegative.

The nucleotides are TGTGCCAGCAGTGCGAGGGCTGTGGGGACTGAAGCTTTCTTT. Its translation reads: CASSARAVGTEAFF. The V gene is TRBV2 and the J gene is TRBJ1-1; no D segment can be confidently identified. The junction shows trimming of 4 bases on V and 5 bases on J, plus 14 bases between the germline ends. The CDR3 holds 14 amino acids from the cysteine to the phenylalanine. Here the CDR3 DNA is all that survives: 42 bases in frame from base 1. Sequences SNHLY (CDR1) and FYNNEI (CDR2) are obtained from the germline V gene.